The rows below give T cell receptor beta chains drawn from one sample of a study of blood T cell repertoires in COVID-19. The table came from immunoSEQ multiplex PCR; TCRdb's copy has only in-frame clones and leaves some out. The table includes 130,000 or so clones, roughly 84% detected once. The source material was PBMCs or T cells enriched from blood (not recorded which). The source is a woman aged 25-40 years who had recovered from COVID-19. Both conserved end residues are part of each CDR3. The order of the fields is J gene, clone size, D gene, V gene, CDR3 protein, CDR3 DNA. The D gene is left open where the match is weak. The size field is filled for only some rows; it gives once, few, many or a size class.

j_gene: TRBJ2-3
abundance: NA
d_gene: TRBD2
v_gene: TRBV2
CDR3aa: CASTGVLAGGSDTQYF
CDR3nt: TGTGCCAGCACCGGAGTACTAGCGGGAGGATCAGATACGCAGTATTTT

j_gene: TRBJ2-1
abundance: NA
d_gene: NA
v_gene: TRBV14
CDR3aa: CASSRRTTGMGYNEQFF
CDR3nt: TGTGCCAGCAGCCGGAGGACTACTGGGATGGGATACAATGAGCAGTTCTTC

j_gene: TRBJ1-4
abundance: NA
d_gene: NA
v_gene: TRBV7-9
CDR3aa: CASSLSVGDEKLFF
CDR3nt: TGTGCCAGCAGCTTATCGGTCGGAGATGAAAAACTGTTTTTT

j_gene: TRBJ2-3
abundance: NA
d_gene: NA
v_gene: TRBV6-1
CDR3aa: CASSEGRGAYTDTQYF
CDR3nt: TGTGCCAGCAGTGAAGGCAGGGGGGCCTACACAGATACGCAGTATTTT

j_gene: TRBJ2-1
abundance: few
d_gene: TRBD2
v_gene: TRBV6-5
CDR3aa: CASMIGLAGRREQFF
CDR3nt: TGTGCCAGCATGATAGGACTAGCGGGACGACGTGAGCAGTTCTTC

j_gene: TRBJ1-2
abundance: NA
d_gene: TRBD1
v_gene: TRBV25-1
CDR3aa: CASSESGTGGDGYTF
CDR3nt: TGTGCCAGCAGTGAATCCGGGACAGGGGGGGATGGCTACACCTTC

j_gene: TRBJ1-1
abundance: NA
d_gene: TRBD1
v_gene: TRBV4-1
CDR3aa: CASSPGTGTANTEAFF
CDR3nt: TGCGCCAGCAGCCCCGGAACCGGGACAGCGAACACTGAAGCTTTCTTT

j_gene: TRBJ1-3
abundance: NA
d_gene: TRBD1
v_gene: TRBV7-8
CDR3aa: CASSWLFTGGSGNTIYF
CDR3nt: TGTGCCAGCAGCTGGTTATTTACAGGGGGCTCTGGAAACACCATATATTTT

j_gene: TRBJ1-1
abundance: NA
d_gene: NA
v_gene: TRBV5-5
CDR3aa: CASSLVTSNTEAFF
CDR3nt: TGTGCCAGCAGCTTGGTAACTTCGAACACTGAAGCTTTCTTT

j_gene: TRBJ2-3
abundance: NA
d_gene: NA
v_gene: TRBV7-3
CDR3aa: CASSLTFGDTQYF
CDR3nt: TGTGCCAGCAGCTTAACGTTCGGGGATACGCAGTATTTT

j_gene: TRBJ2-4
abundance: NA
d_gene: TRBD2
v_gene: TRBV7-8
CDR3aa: CASSRRENIQYF
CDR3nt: TGTGCCAGCAGCCGGCGGGAGAACATTCAGTACTTC

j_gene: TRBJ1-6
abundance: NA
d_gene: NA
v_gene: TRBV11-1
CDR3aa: CASGSFSYNSPLHF
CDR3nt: TGTGCCAGCGGCAGTTTCTCCTATAATTCACCCCTCCACTTT

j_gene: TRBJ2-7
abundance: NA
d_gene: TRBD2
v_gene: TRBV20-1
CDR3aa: CSASLAASGRSEQYF
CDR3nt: TGCAGTGCTAGTCTCGCGGCTAGCGGGAGAAGCGAGCAGTACTTC

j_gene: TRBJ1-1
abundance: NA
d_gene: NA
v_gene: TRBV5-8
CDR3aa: CASSFQGLTSMNTEAFF
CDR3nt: TGTGCCAGCAGCTTTCAGGGCCTCACGTCCATGAACACTGAAGCTTTCTTT

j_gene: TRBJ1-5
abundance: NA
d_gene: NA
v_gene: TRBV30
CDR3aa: CAWSTGDLHQPQHF
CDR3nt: TGTGCCTGGAGCACCGGGGATCTACATCAGCCCCAGCATTTT

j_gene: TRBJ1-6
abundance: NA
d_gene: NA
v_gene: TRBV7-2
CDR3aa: CASSPTKSRVGSPLHF
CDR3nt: TGTGCCAGCAGCCCTACCAAGAGCAGGGTGGGTTCACCCCTCCACTTT

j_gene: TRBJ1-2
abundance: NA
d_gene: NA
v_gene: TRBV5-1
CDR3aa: CASSLETRGYTF
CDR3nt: TGCGCCAGCAGCTTGGAAACCAGGGGCTACACCTTC

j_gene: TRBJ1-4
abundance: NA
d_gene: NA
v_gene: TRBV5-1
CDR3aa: CASSLDPGHRAEKLFF
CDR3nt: TGCGCCAGCAGCTTAGACCCGGGACACCGGGCTGAAAAACTGTTTTTT

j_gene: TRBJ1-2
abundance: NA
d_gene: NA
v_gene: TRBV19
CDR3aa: CASSEPRGANYGYTF
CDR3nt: TGTGCCAGTAGTGAGCCACGGGGAGCTAACTATGGCTACACCTTC

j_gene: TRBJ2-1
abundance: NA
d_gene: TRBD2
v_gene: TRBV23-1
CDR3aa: CASSPGSGRLPFDNEQFF
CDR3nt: TGCGCCAGCAGTCCGGGGAGCGGGAGGCTCCCTTTCGACAATGAGCAGTTCTTC

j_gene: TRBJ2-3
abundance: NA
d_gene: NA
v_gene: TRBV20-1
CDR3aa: CSASRDSGADTQYF
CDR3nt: TGCAGTGCTAGTCGGGACTCGGGGGCAGATACGCAGTATTTT

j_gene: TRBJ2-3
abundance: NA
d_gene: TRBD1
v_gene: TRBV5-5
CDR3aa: CASSFTGGGADTQYF
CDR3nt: TGTGCCAGCAGCTTTACAGGGGGTGGGGCGGATACGCAGTATTTT

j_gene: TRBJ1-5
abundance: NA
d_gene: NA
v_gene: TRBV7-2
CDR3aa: CASSLRRDTPEPQHF
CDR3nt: TGTGCCAGCAGCTTGCGAAGGGACACTCCCGAACCCCAGCATTTT

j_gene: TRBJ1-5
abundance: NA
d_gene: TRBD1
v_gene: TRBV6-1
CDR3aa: CASSEGGTGNQPQHF
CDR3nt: TGTGCCAGCAGTGAAGGGGGGACAGGGAATCAGCCCCAGCATTTT

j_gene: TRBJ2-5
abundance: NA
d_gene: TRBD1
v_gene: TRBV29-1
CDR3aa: CSVGGTGGETQYF
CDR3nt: TGCAGCGTTGGGGGGACAGGGGGAGAGACCCAGTACTTC

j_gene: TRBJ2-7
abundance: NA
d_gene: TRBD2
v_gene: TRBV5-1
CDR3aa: CASSRTRANEQYF
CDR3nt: TGCGCCAGCAGCCGGACTAGAGCCAACGAGCAGTACTTC

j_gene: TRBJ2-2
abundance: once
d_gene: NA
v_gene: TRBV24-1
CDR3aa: CATSALRGGNTGELFF
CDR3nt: TGTGCCACCAGTGCCCTCCGGGGTGGGAACACCGGGGAGCTGTTTTTT

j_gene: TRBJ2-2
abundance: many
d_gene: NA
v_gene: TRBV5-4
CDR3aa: CASSLDTNTGELFF
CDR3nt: TGTGCCAGCAGCTTGGACACGAACACCGGGGAGCTGTTTTTT

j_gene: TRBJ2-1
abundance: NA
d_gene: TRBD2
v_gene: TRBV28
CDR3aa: CAGRTSGGDNEQFF
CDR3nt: TGTGCCGGTCGGACTAGCGGGGGTGACAATGAGCAGTTCTTC

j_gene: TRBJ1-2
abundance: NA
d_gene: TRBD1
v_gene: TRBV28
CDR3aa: CASSYTPTGDYGYTF
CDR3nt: TGTGCCAGCAGTTATACCCCGACAGGGGACTATGGCTACACCTTC

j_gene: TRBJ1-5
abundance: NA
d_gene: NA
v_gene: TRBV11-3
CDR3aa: CASSPWTVRRHF
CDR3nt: TGTGCCAGCAGCCCGTGGACAGTCCGTAGGCATTTT

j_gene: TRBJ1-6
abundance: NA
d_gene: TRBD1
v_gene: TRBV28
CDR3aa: CASRHRDSIDF
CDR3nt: TGTGCCAGCAGACACCGGGACAGCATCGATTTT

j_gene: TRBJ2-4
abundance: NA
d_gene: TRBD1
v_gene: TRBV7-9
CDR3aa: CASSLLTGALAKNIQYF
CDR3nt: TGTGCCAGCAGCTTATTAACAGGGGCTCTAGCCAAAAACATTCAGTACTTC

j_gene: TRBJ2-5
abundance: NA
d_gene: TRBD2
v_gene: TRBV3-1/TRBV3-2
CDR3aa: CASSSGTSGKETQYF
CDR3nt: TGTGCCAGCAGTTCCGGGACTAGCGGGAAGGAGACCCAGTACTTC

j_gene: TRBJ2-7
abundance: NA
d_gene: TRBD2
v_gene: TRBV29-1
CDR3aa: CSVARPVGLAGTYEQYF
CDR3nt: TGCAGCGTAGCCAGGCCCGTAGGACTAGCGGGGACCTACGAGCAGTACTTC

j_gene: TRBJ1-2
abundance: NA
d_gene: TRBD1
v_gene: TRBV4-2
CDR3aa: CASSQHDRDGYTF
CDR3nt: TGTGCCAGCAGCCAACACGACAGGGATGGCTACACCTTC

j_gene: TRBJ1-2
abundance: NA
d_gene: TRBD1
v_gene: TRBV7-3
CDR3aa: CASSPQGGNGYTF
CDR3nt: TGTGCCAGCAGCCCACAGGGGGGTAATGGCTACACCTTC

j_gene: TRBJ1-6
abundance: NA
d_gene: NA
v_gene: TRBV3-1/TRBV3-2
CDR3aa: CASSQALSGTIGSPLHF
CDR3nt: TGTGCCAGCAGCCAAGCCCTGAGCGGGACCATCGGGTCACCCCTCCACTTT

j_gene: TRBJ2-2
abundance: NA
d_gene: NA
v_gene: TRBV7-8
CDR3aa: CASSFRLGELFF
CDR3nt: TGTGCCAGCAGCTTCCGACTTGGGGAGCTGTTTTTT

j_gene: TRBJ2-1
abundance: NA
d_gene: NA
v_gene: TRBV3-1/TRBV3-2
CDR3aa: CASSLNYNEQFF
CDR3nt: TGTGCCAGCAGCCTTAACTACAATGAGCAGTTCTTC

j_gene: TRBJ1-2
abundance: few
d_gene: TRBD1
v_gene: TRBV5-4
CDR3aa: CASSSTGGGANYGYTF
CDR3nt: TGTGCCAGCAGCTCGACAGGGGGCGGAGCTAACTATGGCTACACCTTC

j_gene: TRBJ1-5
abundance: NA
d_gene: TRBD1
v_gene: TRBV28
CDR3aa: CAIDRGNQPQHF
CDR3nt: TGTGCCATCGACAGGGGCAATCAGCCCCAGCATTTT

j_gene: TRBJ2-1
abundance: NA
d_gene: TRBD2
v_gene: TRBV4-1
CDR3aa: CASSQEKREGPPEQFF
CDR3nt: TGCGCCAGCAGCCAAGAAAAGCGGGAGGGCCCTCCAGAGCAGTTCTTC

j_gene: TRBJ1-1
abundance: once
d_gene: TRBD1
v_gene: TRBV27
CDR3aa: CASSSPTGAGTEAFF
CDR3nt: TGTGCCAGCAGTTCGCCCACAGGGGCTGGTACTGAAGCTTTCTTT

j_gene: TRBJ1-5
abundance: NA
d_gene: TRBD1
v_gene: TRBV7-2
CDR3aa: CASSLAWTGAGNQPQHF
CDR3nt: TGTGCCAGCAGCTTAGCCTGGACAGGGGCGGGCAATCAGCCCCAGCATTTT

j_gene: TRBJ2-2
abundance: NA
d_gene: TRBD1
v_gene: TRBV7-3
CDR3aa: CASSPGGNTGELFF
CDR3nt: TGTGCCAGCAGCCCAGGGGGTAACACCGGGGAGCTGTTTTTT